Detailed here is one T cell receptor (beta chain). The data were obtained in a study of T-cell reconstitution after alpha-beta-depleted transplantation in children. V gave up 4 bases and J gave up 5 bases, with 15 bases separating them. Germline V gene lookup returns CDR1 MNHEY and CDR2 SVGAGI. This CDR3 has 14 amino acids. Library preparation (for TCRbeta) was performed with unique molecular identifiers. Each CDR3 protein is one row after TCRdb ran MiXCR on the PCR reads. The data hold about 540,000 distinct CDR3 sequences, with about a sixth observed a single time. This sequence originates from a human donor who donated a stem cell graft to a child with acute lymphoblastic leukemia. The V gene is TRBV6-5, the J gene TRBJ2-7; D could derive from TRBD1 or TRBD2 (6 bases each). Sequenced material: PBMCs from the stem cell graft donor, taken from the stem cell graft. CDR3 in DNA: TGTGCCAGCAGTTCCGACTGGGGGGACAACGAGCAGTACTTC. Protein: CASSSDWGDNEQYF.